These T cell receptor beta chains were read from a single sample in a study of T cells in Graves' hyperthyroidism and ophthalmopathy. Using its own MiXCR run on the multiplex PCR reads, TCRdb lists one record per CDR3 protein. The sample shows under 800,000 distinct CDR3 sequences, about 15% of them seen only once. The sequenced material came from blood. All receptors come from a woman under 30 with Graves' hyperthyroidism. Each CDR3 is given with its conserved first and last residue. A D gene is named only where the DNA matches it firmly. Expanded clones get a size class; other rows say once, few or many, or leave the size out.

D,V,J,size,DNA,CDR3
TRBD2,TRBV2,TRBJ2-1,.,TGTGCCAGCAGTCCGACTAGCGGGAACAATGAGCAGTTCTTC,CASSPTSGNNEQFF
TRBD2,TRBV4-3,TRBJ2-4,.,TGCGCCAGCAGCCAAGTAACTAGCGGGGAAAACATTCAGTACTTC,CASSQVTSGENIQYF
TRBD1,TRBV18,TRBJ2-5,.,TGTGCCAGCTCACTCCCGGGACAGCCCCGGGAGTACTTC,CASSLPGQPREYF
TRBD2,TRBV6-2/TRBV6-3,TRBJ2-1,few,TGTGCCAGCAGTCGATCGCGGGAGAATCGGTACAATGAGCAGTTCTTC,CASSRSRENRYNEQFF
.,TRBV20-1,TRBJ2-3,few,TGCAGTGCTTCATTGGACAGCAACACAGATACGCAGTATTTT,CSASLDSNTDTQYF
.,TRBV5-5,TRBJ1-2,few,TGTGCCAGCAGCTTGAATTTCGCAGGCGCTAACTATGGCTACACCTTC,CASSLNFAGANYGYTF
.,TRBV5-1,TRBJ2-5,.,TGCGCCAGCAGCCTCCGGGTTGGCGGGGAGACCCAGTACTTC,CASSLRVGGETQYF
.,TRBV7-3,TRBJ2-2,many,TGTGCCAGCAGCTTAATGGCGGGAATTAACACCGGGGAGCTGTTTTTT,CASSLMAGINTGELFF
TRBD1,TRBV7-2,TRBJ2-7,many,TGTGCCAGCAGCCGACAGGGGACCACTGAGCAGTACTTC,CASSRQGTTEQYF
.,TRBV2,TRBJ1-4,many,TGTGCCAGCAGTGCCCGTCCCGGCGAAAAACTGTTTTTT,CASSARPGEKLFF
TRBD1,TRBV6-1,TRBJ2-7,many,TGTGCCAGCAGTGCCAACCCGGGACAGGGGCTCTACGAGCAGTACTTC,CASSANPGQGLYEQYF
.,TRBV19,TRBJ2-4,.,TGTGCCAGTAGGCTACCCGGGACAAACATTCAGTACTTC,CASRLPGTNIQYF
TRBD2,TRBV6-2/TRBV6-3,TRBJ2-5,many,TGTGCCAGCAGTTACATCTCTAGGGGACTAGCGTCGGAGACCCAGTACTTC,CASSYISRGLASETQYF
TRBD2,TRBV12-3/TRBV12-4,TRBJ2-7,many,TGTGCCAGCAGTCTTCCAGCGGGAGGGCCTGCTGTCGAGCAGTACTTC,CASSLPAGGPAVEQYF
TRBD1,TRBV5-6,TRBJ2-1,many,TGTGCCAGCAGCTACCGGGACAGCCCCTACAATGAGCAGTTCTTC,CASSYRDSPYNEQFF
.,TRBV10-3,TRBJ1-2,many,TGTGCCATCAGTGAGTCTGGGGCGGCCCGGCGATCCTACTATGGCTACACCTTC,CAISESGAARRSYYGYTF
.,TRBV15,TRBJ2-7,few,TGTGCCACCAGCAGAGATCTTGGGACCTACGAGCAGTGCTTC,CATSRDLGTYEQCF
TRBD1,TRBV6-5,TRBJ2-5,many,TGTGCCAGCAGTTACCACAGGGGAGAAGAGACCCAGTACTTC,CASSYHRGEETQYF
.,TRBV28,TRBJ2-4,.,TGTGCCAGCAGTCTAGGGATCAAAAACATTCAGTACTTC,CASSLGIKNIQYF
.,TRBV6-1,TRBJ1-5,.,TGTGCCAGCAGTGACAGCCTTGGGGGCCAGCCCCAGCATTTT,CASSDSLGGQPQHF
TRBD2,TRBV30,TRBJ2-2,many,TGTGCCAGAACTAGCGGGAGCACTAACACCGGGGAGCTGTTTTTT,CARTSGSTNTGELFF
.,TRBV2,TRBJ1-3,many,TGTGCCAGCAGTGAATTCCAGGGTTGGAACACCATATATTTT,CASSEFQGWNTIYF
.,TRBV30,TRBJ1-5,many,TGTGCCTGGAGTGGTCCAGGGAATCAGCCCCAGCATTTT,CAWSGPGNQPQHF
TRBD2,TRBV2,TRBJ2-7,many,TGTGCCAGCAGTGCAGCGGGGCGCTCCTACGAGCAGTACTTC,CASSAAGRSYEQYF
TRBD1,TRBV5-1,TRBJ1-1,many,TGCGCCAGCAGCCACGGGGACAGGCCCAACACTGAAGCTTTCTTT,CASSHGDRPNTEAFF
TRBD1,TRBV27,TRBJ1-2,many,TGTGCCAGCAGCCCTTGGGGACAGGGAAGCTATGGCTACACCTTC,CASSPWGQGSYGYTF
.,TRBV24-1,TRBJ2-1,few,TGTGCCGCCACTGGGAGTAGCGCAAATTCCTACAATGAGCAGTTCTTC,CAATGSSANSYNEQFF
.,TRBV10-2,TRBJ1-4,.,TGCGCCAGCAGCCGGACAAGGAGCGATGAAAAACTGTTTTTT,CASSRTRSDEKLFF
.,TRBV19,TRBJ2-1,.,TGTGCCAGTAGTATAGGGGCGGGATCAGGGATCAGTGAGCAGTTCTTC,CASSIGAGSGISEQFF
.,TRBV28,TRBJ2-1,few,TGTGCCAGCAGTTTGTGGACGAGCTCCTACAATGAGCAGTTCTTC,CASSLWTSSYNEQFF
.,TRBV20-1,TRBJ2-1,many,TGCAGTGCCAGACGGGGAGTGGACAATGAGCAGTTCTTC,CSARRGVDNEQFF
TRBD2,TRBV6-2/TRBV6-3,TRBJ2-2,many,TGTGCCAGCAGCTCGCGGGTTAGCGGGAGGTCCGGGGAGCTGTTTTTT,CASSSRVSGRSGELFF
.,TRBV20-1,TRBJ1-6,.,TGCAGTGCTTCCAAACCGGGCCAAGGGTCACCCCTCCACTTT,CSASKPGQGSPLHF
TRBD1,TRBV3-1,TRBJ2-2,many,TGTGCCAGCAGCCAAGGGGGACAGCACACCGGGGAGCTGTTTTTT,CASSQGGQHTGELFF
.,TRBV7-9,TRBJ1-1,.,TGTGCCAGCAGCCCCGGAAAGGCCACCGGGGGCGTGGACACTGAAGCTTTCTTT,CASSPGKATGGVDTEAFF
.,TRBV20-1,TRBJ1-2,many,TGCAGTGCTAGTAATCCCGGGGGCAGGGGTGAGAATGGCTACACCTTC,CSASNPGGRGENGYTF
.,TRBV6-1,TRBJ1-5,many,TGTGCCAGCAGTGAACTCCGTCCGACGCAGTATAGCAATCAGCCCCAGCATTTT,CASSELRPTQYSNQPQHF
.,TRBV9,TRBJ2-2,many,TGTGCCAGCAGCGGAGGTGGACAGTCATACACCGGGGAGCTGTTTTTT,CASSGGGQSYTGELFF
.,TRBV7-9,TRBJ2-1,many,TGTGCCAGCAGCTCGGATACTAGTCGCTCCTACAATGAGCAGTTCTTC,CASSSDTSRSYNEQFF
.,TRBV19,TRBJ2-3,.,TGTGCCAGTAGTCCCCCGCCAGGGGCCCTACCACATGATACGCAGTATTTT,CASSPPPGALPHDTQYF
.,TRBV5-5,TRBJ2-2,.,TGTGCCAGCAGAATAGTTGGTACGGGGGAGCTGTTTTTT,CASRIVGTGELFF
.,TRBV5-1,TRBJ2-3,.,TGCGCCAGCAGCTTGTACCTGGGCACAGATACGCAGTATTTT,CASSLYLGTDTQYF
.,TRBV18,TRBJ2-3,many,TGTGCCAGCTCACAGACTCAGGGAACTCGCACAGATACGCAGTATTTT,CASSQTQGTRTDTQYF
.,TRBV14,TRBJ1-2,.,TGTGCCAGCAGCCAAGGCCCACCGGAGGATGGCTACACCTTC,CASSQGPPEDGYTF
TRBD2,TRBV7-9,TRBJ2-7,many,TGTGCCAGCAGCTGGAGCGGGAGGGGCTACGAGCAGTACTTC,CASSWSGRGYEQYF
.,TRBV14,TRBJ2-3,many,TGTGCCAGCAGCCAAGATATGTCAGCGAGCAGCACAGATACGCAGTATTTT,CASSQDMSASSTDTQYF
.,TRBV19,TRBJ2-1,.,TGTGCCAGTAGTAGTGTGGGGGGGCGTGGGGCCTACAATGAGCAGTTCTTC,CASSSVGGRGAYNEQFF
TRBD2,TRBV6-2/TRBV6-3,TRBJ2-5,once,TGTGCCAGCCTCGACGGAGACCGGGGGGCCCAGTACTTC,CASLDGDRGAQYF
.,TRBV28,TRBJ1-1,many,TGTGCCAGCGGGAAACAGGGAGGGACTGAAGCTTTCTTT,CASGKQGGTEAFF
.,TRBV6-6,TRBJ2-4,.,TGTGCCAGCAGTTACTCGATGGTGGGGTTAGGGATTCAGTACTTC,CASSYSMVGLGIQYF
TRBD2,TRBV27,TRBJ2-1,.,TGTGCCAGCACCGGGACTAGGGCTGAGCAGTTCTTC,CASTGTRAEQFF
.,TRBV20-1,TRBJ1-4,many,TGCAGTGCAAGTCCTTGGGGAGGTGAAAAACTGTTTTTT,CSASPWGGEKLFF
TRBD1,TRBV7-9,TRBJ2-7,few,TGTGCCAGCAGCCCAGCACACAGGGGGCCCGAGCAGTACTTC,CASSPAHRGPEQYF
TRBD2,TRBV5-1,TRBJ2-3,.,TGCGCCAGCAGCCCCCGTCGCGCGGGAACAAGTCTAGCGGGAGTTAGAGATACGCAGTATTTT,CASSPRRAGTSLAGVRDTQYF
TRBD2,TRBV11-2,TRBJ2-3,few,TGTGCCAGCAGCTTAGAAACTAGCGGGAGTCAGGGGGGGTTTGCAGATACGCAGTATTTT,CASSLETSGSQGGFADTQYF